These T cell receptor beta chains were read from a single sample in a study of T cells after yellow fever vaccination. Each CDR3 protein gets one entry after TCRdb re-called the 5' RACE reads with MiXCR. The sample contains about 210,000 distinct CDR3 sequences, approximately 3.2% of which appear only once. The sequences come from CD4+ T cells sorted from PBMCs, collected 10 days after the yellow fever booster vaccination. All receptors derive from a man younger than 30 who received the YFV17D yellow fever vaccine. Both conserved end residues are part of each CDR3. A D gene is named only where the DNA matches it firmly.

>-|TRBJ2-5|TRBV9
CASSVGSGQETQYF
>-|TRBJ1-2|TRBV29-1
CSVVRTYRESQGYTF
>-|TRBJ2-1|TRBV29-1
CSVAKLANNEQFF
>TRBD2|TRBJ2-1|TRBV7-8
CASRPTSGPLYNEQFF
>-|TRBJ2-1|TRBV7-2
CASSFQPDIYSEQFF
>TRBD2|TRBJ2-3|TRBV11-2
CASSSGLAGGRTDTQYF
>-|TRBJ1-4|TRBV20-1
CSASRQSNEKLFF
>-|TRBJ2-2|TRBV11-2
CASSSRGSNTGELFF
>-|TRBJ2-7|TRBV3-1
CASSPWTENYEQYF
>-|TRBJ1-2|TRBV28
CASRPASTYGYTF
>TRBD2|TRBJ2-7|TRBV6-2/TRBV6-3
CASSYSRLAGTYEQYF
>-|TRBJ2-3|TRBV5-4
CASSLGGVSTDTQYF
>TRBD1|TRBJ1-4|TRBV19
CASSTQGARNEKLFF
>-|TRBJ2-1|TRBV7-2
CASSLTRGAWSYNEQFF
>-|TRBJ2-2|TRBV11-2
CASSLSRVTGELFF
>TRBD1|TRBJ2-5|TRBV29-1
CSVDQGAFGETQYF
>TRBD1|TRBJ1-2|TRBV12-3/TRBV12-4
CASTPDRGNLYGYTF
>-|TRBJ2-7|TRBV15
CATSRDSVRSAEQYF
>-|TRBJ2-1|TRBV11-3
CASSRDGVDNEQFF
>TRBD2|TRBJ2-7|TRBV30
CAWSTGLAGEFSEQYF
>-|TRBJ2-3|TRBV7-2
CASSVTLDTQYF
>-|TRBJ2-6|TRBV6-2/TRBV6-3
CATGRDSGANVLTF
>TRBD2|TRBJ2-5|TRBV24-1
CATSDEGTSLETQYF
>-|TRBJ2-2|TRBV20-1
CSASYNGELFF
>TRBD1|TRBJ2-7|TRBV5-1
CASSPTGMDYEQYF
>-|TRBJ2-1|TRBV5-1
CASSFQGLGQSHEQFF
>-|TRBJ2-5|TRBV20-1
CSVSAETQYF
>-|TRBJ1-4|TRBV18
CASSPLLHGKLFF
>-|TRBJ1-1|TRBV12-3/TRBV12-4
CASSQDRQGFLF
>-|TRBJ2-4|TRBV4-3
CASSQDFGVGRIQYF
>TRBD1|TRBJ2-7|TRBV6-2/TRBV6-3
CASSYGSRPGQDSYEQYF
>-|TRBJ1-6|TRBV28
CASSSAPGWIPPLHF
>-|TRBJ1-2|TRBV7-9
CASSIRGSTNYGYTF
>-|TRBJ1-2|TRBV29-1
CSVEGRDTGFGYTF
>-|TRBJ2-5|TRBV5-1
CASSLLGEGSRETQYF
>-|TRBJ1-6|TRBV6-4
CASSVDQGYSPLHF
>-|TRBJ2-5|TRBV7-3
CASSFRGSKETQYF
>-|TRBJ1-2|TRBV11-2
CASSSTSTREYGYTF
>TRBD1|TRBJ2-3|TRBV6-6
CASRSTRQGSTDTQYF
>-|TRBJ2-3|TRBV7-2
CASSSLALVTDTQYF
>-|TRBJ1-6|TRBV7-9
CASGPPLHF
>-|TRBJ2-2|TRBV20-1
CSAREGSNTGELFF
>TRBD1|TRBJ1-4|TRBV12-3/TRBV12-4
CASSRTGGPAELFF
>TRBD1|TRBJ1-2|TRBV7-2
CASSSTGTGNYGYTF
>-|TRBJ2-4|TRBV4-3
CASSHGGDIQYF
>-|TRBJ2-1|TRBV18
CASSTGTEPYNEQFF
>-|TRBJ2-3|TRBV4-1
CASSPLGGGGADTQYF
>-|TRBJ2-5|TRBV7-2
CASRSLAQETQYF
>-|TRBJ2-6|TRBV5-1
CASSFFQPGANVLTF
>-|TRBJ2-2|TRBV4-2
CASSRRQVANTGELFF
>-|TRBJ2-5|TRBV14
CASSQTGTLGETQYF
>-|TRBJ1-1|TRBV6-5
CASSYSNVNTEAFF
>-|TRBJ1-4|TRBV5-1
CASSLIGTREKLFF
>-|TRBJ1-6|TRBV18
CASSPILGVEGSPLHF
>TRBD1|TRBJ1-1|TRBV20-1
CSARQGTGEAFF
>-|TRBJ2-4|TRBV12-3/TRBV12-4
CASRNSGGIQYF
>-|TRBJ1-1|TRBV6-6
CASSPRREAFF
>-|TRBJ2-5|TRBV5-1
CASSPGVYVQFETQYF